What follows are 22 T cell receptor beta chains derived from one specimen sequenced in a study of OX40 agonist ivuxolimab in advanced cancers. Library method: the immunoSEQ multiplex PCR assay. The immuneACCESS repertoire file appears here via TCRdb, limited to in-frame rearrangements. These files lack a portion of the clones; in checked studies, under half of the deficit traces to unresolved V genes, and the cause of the others is not known. The table for this sample lists 60,000 to 65,000 clones; 90% to 95% of them were counted only once. Jointly, the top ten make up 1.5% to 2% of the sample. The specimen was CD4+ or CD8+ T cells sorted from blood, collected in a trial of the OX40 agonist ivuxolimab. Every receptor here comes from an adult with an advanced solid tumor such as melanoma, head and neck, liver or kidney cancer.

The CDR3 region is CASSLAGEYNEQFF. CDR3 nucleotide sequence: TGTGCCAGCAGTTTAGCGGGGGAATACAATGAGCAGTTCTTC. The gene calls are TRBV6-1 and TRBJ2-1; TRBD2 aligns across 9 bases. Trimming took 5 bases from V and 4 from J; bases not matched to a gene: 3. The CDR3 has 14 residues. CDR1 is MNHNS and CDR2 is SASEGT in the germline V gene.

The CDR3 protein is CASSSTLWVYF. In nucleotides, the CDR3 is TGTGCCAGCAGTTCCACCCTGTGGGTTTACTTC. V usage is TRBV28 and J usage is TRBJ2-7; D unclear. The germline V and J ends were trimmed by 4 bases and 13 bases, with 14 bases remaining between them. The CDR3 length is 11 residues. Germline V gene lookup returns CDR1 MDHEN and CDR2 SYDVKM.

This chain uses TRBV6-6 with TRBJ2-7, with D perhaps assigned TRBD1 or TRBD2 (5 bases each). The germline gives CDR1 MNHNY, CDR2 SVGAGI (reference sequence). V lost 7 bases and J 0 bases, leaving 13 bases between the germline ends. The CDR3 covers 14 residues. CDR3 sequence (DNA): TGTGCCAGCACCCGGGACCGCAGCTCCTACGAGCAGTACTTC. Protein product: CASTRDRSSYEQYF.

The rearrangement links TRBV15 to TRBJ1-5, with D possibly matching TRBD1 (5 bases). The CDR3 totals 14 residues. V lost 0 bases and J lost 6, with 9 bases in between. Germline CDR1 reads LNHNV; CDR2 reads YYDKDF (reference sequence). The CDR3 DNA sequence: TGTGCCACCAGCAGAGATGTGGGGGGTCAGCCCCAGCATTTT. Residues: CATSRDVGGQPQHF.

The genes are TRBV5-1 and TRBJ2-3; a possible D gene is TRBD2 (6 bases). CDR1 is SGHRS and CDR2 is YFSETQ in the germline V gene. The CDR3 runs to 14 residues. V was clipped by 3 bases and J by 6 bases, with 14 bases between them. In DNA, the CDR3 is TGCGCCAGCAGCTGGGGGACCGGAGGGGATACGCAGTATTTT. Its translation is CASSWGTGGDTQYF.

The chain combines TRBV6-5 with TRBJ1-5; D ambiguous. This CDR3 is 13 amino acids long. V was clipped by 7 bases and J by 6 bases, with 13 bases between them. In germline, CDR1 is MNHEY, CDR2 SVGAGI. The CDR3 region has the DNA TGTGCCAGCACAAACCGGGAAGCTCAGCCCCAGCATTTT. Translating it yields CASTNREAQPQHF.

CDR3 sequence: CASPRVTGELFF. In nucleotides, the CDR3 is TGCGCCAGCCCTCGGGTGACCGGGGAGCTGTTTTTT. The chain recombines TRBV23-1 with TRBJ2-2; D uncertain. TRBV23-1 is known as an ORF, though its function is uncertain. V shed 8 bases and J shed 5 bases, with 9 bases lying between them. The CDR3 is made up of 12 amino acids.

The chain uses TRBV10-3 and TRBJ2-1; TRBD2 matches at 10 bases. Germline V gives CDR1 ENHRY, CDR2 SYGVKD. V lost 0 bases to trimming and J lost 3 bases; unmatched junction nucleotides: 5. The CDR3 runs to 17 residues. Written as DNA, the CDR3 is TGTGCCATCAGTGAGTCCCTAGCGGGGGCGGACTACAATGAGCAGTTCTTC. Translated, it gives CAISESLAGADYNEQFF.

This chain links TRBV4-2 with TRBJ1-2, with D possibly being TRBD1 (5 bases). Germline V gene lookup returns CDR1 LGHNA and CDR2 YNFKEQ. Trimming shortened V by 0 bases and J by 5 bases, and 19 bases separated the two germline ends. The CDR3 loop spans 17 amino acids. The CDR3 spells CASSQELGTTFFYGYTF. The CDR3 region has the DNA TGTGCCAGCAGCCAAGAATTGGGGACCACCTTTTTTTATGGCTACACCTTC.

This chain joins TRBV28 and TRBJ2-1; 8 nucleotides agree with TRBD1. With 8 bases clipped from V and 1 base from J, the junction kept 10 bases outside the gene matches. The CDR3 is made up of 16 amino acids. Per the germline V gene, CDR1 is MDHEN and CDR2 is SYDVKM. CDR3 protein: CASSPPGQGSYNEQFF. The CDR3 coding sequence is TGTGCCAGCTCACCTCCCGGACAGGGTTCCTACAATGAGCAGTTCTTC. Filled out from reference TRBV28 and TRBJ2-1, the complete variable domain reads DVKVTQSSRYLVKRTGEKVFLECVQDMDHENMFWYRQDPGLGLRLIYFSYDVKMKEKGDIPEGYSVSREKKERFSLILESASTNQTSMYLCASSPPGQGSYNEQFFGPGTRLTVL.

The J gene is TRBJ1-1, the V gene TRBV5-1; TRBD1 aligns across 11 bases. V lost 3 bases to trimming and J lost 10 bases; unmatched junction nucleotides: 8. Germline lookup yields CDR1 SGHRS and CDR2 YFSETQ. The CDR3 covers 14 residues. The CDR3, as DNA: TGCGCCAGCAGCTCAGGACAGGGGGCCTCGGGAGCTTTCTTT. Its protein product is CASSSGQGASGAFF.

The genes are TRBV30 and TRBJ1-2, with D unresolved. The CDR3 runs to 13 residues. V was clipped by 2 bases and J by 4 bases, with 11 bases between them. Germline-derived CDR1 and CDR2 are GTSNPN and SVGIG (reference sequence). The CDR3 DNA is TGTGCCTGGAGTCCCATTGACACCTATGGCTACACCTTC. Its translation is CAWSPIDTYGYTF.

Notes on this clone: A junction boundary mismatches the germline segment, possibly from a read error. The rearrangement uses TRBV7-7 and TRBJ1-3; a possible D gene is TRBD1 (5 bases). The CDR3 is 15 amino acids. CDR1 SSHAT and CDR2 FNYEAQ come from the germline V gene (reference sequence). CDR3: CASSWFREPGNTIYF. In DNA, the CDR3 is TGTGCTAGCAGCTGGTTCAGGGAGCCCGGAAACACCATATATTTT.

The chain recombines TRBV18 with TRBJ1-4; D gene ambiguous. With 0 bases removed from V and 8 bases from J, the gap between germline ends came to 16 bases. CDR1 and CDR2 from the germline V gene are KGHSH and LQKENI. This CDR3 is built from 16 residues. Written as DNA, the CDR3 is TGTGCCAGCTCACCACCGTCGGTTTCCCCTTGGGAAAAACTGTTTTTT. Residues: CASSPPSVSPWEKLFF.

CDR3 protein: CASSKTGGRETQYF. CDR3 coding DNA: TGTGCCAGCAGTAAAACAGGGGGCCGGGAGACCCAGTACTTC. The chain links TRBV7-3 to TRBJ2-5; 9 nucleotides match TRBD1. The CDR3 spans 14 residues. The V and J ends lost 6 bases and 5 bases, in that order; junction bases with no gene match: 7. Germline CDR1 and CDR2: SGHTA and FQGTGA. The full variable domain, its missing parts supplied by reference TRBV7-3 and TRBJ2-5, is GAGVSQTPSNKVTEKGKYVELRCDPISGHTALYWYRQSLGQGPEFLIYFQGTGAADDSGLPNDRFFAVRPEGSVSTLKIQRTERGDSAVYLCASSKTGGRETQYFGPGTRLLVL.

This clone showed up just once. This rearrangement joins TRBV4-1 to TRBJ2-2; 12 bases are a match to TRBD2. Looked up from germline, CDR1 is MGHRA and CDR2 is YSYEKL. V shed 1 base, J shed 7 bases, and the junction held 10 bases outside the gene matches. This CDR3 has 18 residues. The DNA for the CDR3 is TGCGCCAGCAGCCAAGGACGGACTAGCGGGGCCGCGGGCGGGGAGCTGTTTTTT. It specifies CASSQGRTSGAAGGELFF.

V and J are TRBV7-2 and TRBJ2-2; D ambiguous. The germline V gene has CDR1 SGHTA and CDR2 FQGNSA. V lost 4 bases and J lost 7, with 10 bases in between. The CDR3 has 13 amino acids. CDR3 residues: CASSWQESGELFF. Here the CDR3 DNA reads TGTGCCAGCAGCTGGCAGGAGAGCGGGGAGCTGTTTTTT.

V and J are TRBV4-3 and TRBJ1-1; possibly TRBD1 for D (6 bases). V was pared by 2 bases and J by 2 bases, with 9 bases between. The CDR3 is 14 amino acids. CDR1 and CDR2 (germline): LGHNA, YSLEER. In DNA, the CDR3 is TGCGCCAGCAGCCAAAACAGGGAAAACACTGAAGCTTTCTTT. Translated: CASSQNRENTEAFF.

The chain joins TRBV7-2 to TRBJ1-5, with 8 bases that match TRBD1. Germline CDR1 is SGHTA and CDR2 is FQGNSA. This CDR3 has 14 residues. The V gene end was trimmed by 5 bases and the J gene end by 2 bases; junction bases not matched to a gene: 2. CDR3 residues: CASSQGAGNQPQHF. For the CDR3, the DNA is TGTGCCAGCAGCCAGGGGGCTGGCAATCAGCCCCAGCATTTT.

The rearrangement links TRBV30 to TRBJ1-2, with D perhaps TRBD1 (6 bases). The CDR3 covers 12 residues. Germline lookup yields CDR1 GTSNPN and CDR2 SVGIG (reference sequence). Trimming took off 2 bases at V and 7 bases at J, with 11 bases between the two ends. The CDR3 is CAWSITGSGYTF. In DNA, the CDR3 is TGTGCCTGGAGTATAACAGGGTCTGGCTACACCTTC.

The J gene is TRBJ2-3, the V gene TRBV18; the D gene is possibly TRBD1 (5 bases). CDR1 is KGHSH and CDR2 is LQKENI in the germline V gene. The CDR3 is made up of 12 amino acids. V was cut by 6 bases and J by 6 bases, with 10 bases left in between. The CDR3 DNA sequence: TGTGCCAGCTCTCTTAAGGGGGATACGCAGTATTTT. This translates into CASSLKGDTQYF.

The rearrangement links TRBV6-5 to TRBJ1-1; D possibly corresponds to TRBD1 (5 bases). The germline gives CDR1 MNHEY, CDR2 SVGAGI. V was clipped by 5 bases and J by 3 bases, with 16 bases between them. The length of the CDR3 is 15 residues. The CDR3 region is CASSRQTRYDTEAFF. The CDR3 DNA is TGTGCCAGCAGTCGACAGACAAGGTACGACACTGAAGCTTTCTTT.